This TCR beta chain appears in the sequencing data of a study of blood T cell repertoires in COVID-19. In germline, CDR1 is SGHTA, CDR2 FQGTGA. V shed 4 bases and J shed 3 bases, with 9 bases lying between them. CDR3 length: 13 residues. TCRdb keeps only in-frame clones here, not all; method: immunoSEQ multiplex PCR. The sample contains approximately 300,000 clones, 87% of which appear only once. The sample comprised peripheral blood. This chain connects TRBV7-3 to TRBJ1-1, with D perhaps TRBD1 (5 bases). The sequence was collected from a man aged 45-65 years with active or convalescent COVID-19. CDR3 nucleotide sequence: TGTGCCAGCAGCTACCTAGGGGACACTGAAGCTTTCTTT. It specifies CASSYLGDTEAFF. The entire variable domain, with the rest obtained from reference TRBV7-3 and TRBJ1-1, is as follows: GAGVSQTPSNKVTEKGKYVELRCDPISGHTALYWYRQSLGQGPEFLIYFQGTGAADDSGLPNDRFFAVRPEGSVSTLKIQRTERGDSAVYLCASSYLGDTEAFFGQGTRLTVV.